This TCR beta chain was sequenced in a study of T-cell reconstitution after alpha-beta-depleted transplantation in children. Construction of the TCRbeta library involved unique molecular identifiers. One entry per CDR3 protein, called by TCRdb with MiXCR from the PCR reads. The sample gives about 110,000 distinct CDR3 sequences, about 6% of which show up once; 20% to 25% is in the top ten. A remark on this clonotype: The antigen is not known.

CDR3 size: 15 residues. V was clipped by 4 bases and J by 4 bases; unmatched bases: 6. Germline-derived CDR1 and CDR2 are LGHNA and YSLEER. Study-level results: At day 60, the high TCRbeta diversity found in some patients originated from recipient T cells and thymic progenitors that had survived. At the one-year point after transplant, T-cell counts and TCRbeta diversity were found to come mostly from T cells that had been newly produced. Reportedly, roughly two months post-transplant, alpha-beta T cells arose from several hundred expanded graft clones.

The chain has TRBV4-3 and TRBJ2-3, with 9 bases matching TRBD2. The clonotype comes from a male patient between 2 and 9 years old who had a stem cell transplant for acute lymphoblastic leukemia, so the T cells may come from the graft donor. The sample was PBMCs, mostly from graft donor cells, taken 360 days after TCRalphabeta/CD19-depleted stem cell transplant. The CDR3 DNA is TGCGCCAGCAGCCGCGTAGCGGGGGTCTCAGATACGCAGTATTTT. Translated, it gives CASSRVAGVSDTQYF.